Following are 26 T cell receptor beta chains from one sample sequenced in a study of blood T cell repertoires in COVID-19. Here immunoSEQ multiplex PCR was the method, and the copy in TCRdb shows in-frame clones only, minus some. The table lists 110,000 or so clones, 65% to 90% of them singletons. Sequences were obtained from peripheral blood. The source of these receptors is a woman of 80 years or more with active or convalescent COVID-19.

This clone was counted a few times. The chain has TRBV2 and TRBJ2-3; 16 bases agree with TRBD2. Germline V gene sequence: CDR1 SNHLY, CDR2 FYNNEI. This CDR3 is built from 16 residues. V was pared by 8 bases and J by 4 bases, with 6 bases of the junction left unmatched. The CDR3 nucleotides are TGTGCCAGCGTGGGACTAGCGGGGGGGAGGGCAGATACGCAGTATTTT. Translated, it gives CASVGLAGGRADTQYF.

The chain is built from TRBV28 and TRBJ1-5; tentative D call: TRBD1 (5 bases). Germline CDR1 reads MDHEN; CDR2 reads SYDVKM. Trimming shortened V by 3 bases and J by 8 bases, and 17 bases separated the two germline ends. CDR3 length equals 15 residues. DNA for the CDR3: TGTGCCAGCAGTTTCCTGACGGACACCCTAAAGCCCCAGCATTTT. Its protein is CASSFLTDTLKPQHF.

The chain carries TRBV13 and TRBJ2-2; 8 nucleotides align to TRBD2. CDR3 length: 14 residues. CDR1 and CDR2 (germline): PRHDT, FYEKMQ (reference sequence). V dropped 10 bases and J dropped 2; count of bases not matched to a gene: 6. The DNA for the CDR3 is TGTGCCACCCGCCGGGAGGGAAACACCGGGGAGCTGTTTTTT. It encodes CATRREGNTGELFF. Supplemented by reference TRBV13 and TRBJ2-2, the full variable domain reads AAGVIQSPRHLIKEKRETATLKCYPIPRHDTVYWYQQGPGQDPQFLISFYEKMQSDKGSIPDRFSAQQFSDYHSELNMSSLELGDSALYFCATRREGNTGELFFGEGSRLTVL.

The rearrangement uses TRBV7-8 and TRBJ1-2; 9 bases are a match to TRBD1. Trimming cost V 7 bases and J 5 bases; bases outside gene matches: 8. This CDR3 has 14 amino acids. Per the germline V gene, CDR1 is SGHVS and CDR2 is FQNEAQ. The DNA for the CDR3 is TGTGCCAGCAACCTTCCGGGACAGGGTTATGGCTACACCTTC. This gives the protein CASNLPGQGYGYTF.

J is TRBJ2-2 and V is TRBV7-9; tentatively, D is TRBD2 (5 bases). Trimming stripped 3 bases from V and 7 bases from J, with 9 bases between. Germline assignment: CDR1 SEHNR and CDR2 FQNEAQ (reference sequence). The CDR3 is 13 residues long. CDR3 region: CASSFGGSGELFF. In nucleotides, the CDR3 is TGTGCCAGCAGCTTCGGAGGAAGCGGGGAGCTGTTTTTT.

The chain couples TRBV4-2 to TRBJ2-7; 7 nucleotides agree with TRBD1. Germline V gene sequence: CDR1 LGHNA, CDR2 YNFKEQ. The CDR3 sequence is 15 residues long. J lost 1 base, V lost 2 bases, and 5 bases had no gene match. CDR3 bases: TGTGCCAGCAGCCAAACCGGGACAGCTTCCTACGAGCAGTACTTC. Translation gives CASSQTGTASYEQYF.

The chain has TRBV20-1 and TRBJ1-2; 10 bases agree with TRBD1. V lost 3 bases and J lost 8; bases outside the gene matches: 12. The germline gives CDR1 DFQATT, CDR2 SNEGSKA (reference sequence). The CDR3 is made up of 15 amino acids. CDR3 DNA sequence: TGCAGTGCTAGTCCCTCCTCGACAGGGGGCCACGGCTACACCTTC. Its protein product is CSASPSSTGGHGYTF.

Here the CDR3 reads CASSLAGTTTYEQYF. The DNA for the CDR3 is TGTGCCAGCAGCTTAGCCGGGACAACCACCTACGAGCAGTACTTC. The chain has TRBV7-9 and TRBJ2-7; the D gene is possibly TRBD1 (6 bases). Germline V gives CDR1 SEHNR, CDR2 FQNEAQ (reference sequence). The ends were cut back, 0 bases at V and 2 bases at J, with 11 bases in the middle. This CDR3 has 15 amino acids.

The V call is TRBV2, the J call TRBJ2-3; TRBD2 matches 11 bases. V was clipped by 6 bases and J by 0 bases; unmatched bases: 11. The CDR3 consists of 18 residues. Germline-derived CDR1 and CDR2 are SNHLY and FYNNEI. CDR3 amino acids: CASRGIAGGPRSTDTQYF. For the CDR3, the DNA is TGTGCCAGCAGGGGGATAGCGGGAGGGCCTCGTAGCACAGATACGCAGTATTTT.

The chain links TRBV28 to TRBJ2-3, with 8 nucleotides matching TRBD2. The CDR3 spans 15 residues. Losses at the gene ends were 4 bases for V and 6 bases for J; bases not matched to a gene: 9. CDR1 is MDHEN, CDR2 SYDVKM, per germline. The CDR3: CASSYGLAEWDTQYF. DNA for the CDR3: TGTGCCAGCAGTTACGGACTAGCTGAGTGGGATACGCAGTATTTT.

The CDR3 is CAHTQGASDEAFF. The CDR3 nucleotides read TGTGCTCACACGCAGGGGGCGTCGGATGAAGCTTTCTTT. This chain uses TRBV7-9 with TRBJ1-1; 8 bases agree with TRBD1. Looked up from germline, CDR1 is SEHNR and CDR2 is FQNEAQ (reference sequence). The CDR3 length is 13 residues.

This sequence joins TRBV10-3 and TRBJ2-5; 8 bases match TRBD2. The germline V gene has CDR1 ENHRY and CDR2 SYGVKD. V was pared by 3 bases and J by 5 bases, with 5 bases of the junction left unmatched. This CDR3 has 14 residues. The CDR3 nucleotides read TGTGCCATCAGTGAAAGTCAGCGGGGGGAGACCCAGTACTTC. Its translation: CAISESQRGETQYF.

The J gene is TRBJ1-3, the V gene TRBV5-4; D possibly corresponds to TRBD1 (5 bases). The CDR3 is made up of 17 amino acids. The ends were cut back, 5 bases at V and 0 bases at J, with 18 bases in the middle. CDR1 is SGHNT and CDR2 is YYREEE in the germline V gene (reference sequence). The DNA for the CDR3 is TGTGCCAGCAGTTACCAGGGTATCCCACTCTCTGGAAACACCATATATTTT. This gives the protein CASSYQGIPLSGNTIYF.

The CDR3 region is CASSLGRGAETQYF. In nucleotides, the CDR3 is TGTGCCAGCAGTTTAGGCCGGGGTGCGGAGACCCAGTACTTC. The V and J genes are TRBV28 and TRBJ2-5; D perhaps matches TRBD2 (5 bases). Germline CDR1 and CDR2: MDHEN and SYDVKM. The CDR3 sequence is 14 residues long. The germline V and J ends were trimmed by 2 bases and 5 bases, with 12 bases remaining between them.

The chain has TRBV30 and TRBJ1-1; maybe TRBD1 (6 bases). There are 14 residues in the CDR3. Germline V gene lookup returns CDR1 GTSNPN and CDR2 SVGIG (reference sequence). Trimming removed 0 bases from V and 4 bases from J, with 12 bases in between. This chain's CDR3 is CAWSVKPGATEAFF. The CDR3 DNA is TGTGCCTGGAGTGTAAAGCCAGGGGCCACTGAAGCTTTCTTT.

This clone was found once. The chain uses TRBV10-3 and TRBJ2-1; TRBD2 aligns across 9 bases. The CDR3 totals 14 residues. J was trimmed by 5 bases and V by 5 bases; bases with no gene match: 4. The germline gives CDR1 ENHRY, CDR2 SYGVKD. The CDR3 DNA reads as TGTGCCATCAGTTTTAGCGGGAGTGACAATGAGCAGTTCTTC. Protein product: CAISFSGSDNEQFF.

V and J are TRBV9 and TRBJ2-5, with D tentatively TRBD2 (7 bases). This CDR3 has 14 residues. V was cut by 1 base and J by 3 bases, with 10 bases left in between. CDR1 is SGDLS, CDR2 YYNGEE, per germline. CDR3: CASSVWGGKETQYF. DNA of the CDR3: TGTGCCAGCAGCGTATGGGGGGGCAAAGAGACCCAGTACTTC.

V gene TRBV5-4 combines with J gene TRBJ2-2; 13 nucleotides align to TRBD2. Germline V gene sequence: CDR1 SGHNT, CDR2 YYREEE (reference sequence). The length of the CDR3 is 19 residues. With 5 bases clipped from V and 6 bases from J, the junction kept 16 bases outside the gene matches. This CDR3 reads CASRPGLAGPGSSPGELFF. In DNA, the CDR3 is TGTGCCAGCAGACCGGGACTAGCGGGACCAGGCTCGTCGCCCGGGGAGCTGTTTTTT.

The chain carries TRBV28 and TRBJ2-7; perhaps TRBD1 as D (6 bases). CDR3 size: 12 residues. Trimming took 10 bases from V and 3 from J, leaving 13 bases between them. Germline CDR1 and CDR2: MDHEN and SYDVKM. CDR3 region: CATKGHVYEQYF. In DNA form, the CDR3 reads TGTGCCACCAAGGGACACGTCTACGAGCAGTACTTC.

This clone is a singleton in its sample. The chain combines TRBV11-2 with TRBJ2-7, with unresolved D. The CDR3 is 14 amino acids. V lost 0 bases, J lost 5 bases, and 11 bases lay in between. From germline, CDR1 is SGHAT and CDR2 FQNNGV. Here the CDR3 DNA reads TGTGCCAGCAGCTTAGATAGGCTAGTACACGAGCAGTACTTC. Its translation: CASSLDRLVHEQYF.

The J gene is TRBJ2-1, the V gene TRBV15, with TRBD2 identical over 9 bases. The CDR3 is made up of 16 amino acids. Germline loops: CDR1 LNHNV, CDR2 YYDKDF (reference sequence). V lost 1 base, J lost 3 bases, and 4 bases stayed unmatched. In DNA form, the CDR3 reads TGTGCCACCAGCAGAGGCTCTAGCGGGGTCTACAATGAGCAGTTCTTC. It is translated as CATSRGSSGVYNEQFF. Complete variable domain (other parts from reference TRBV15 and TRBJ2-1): DAMVIQNPRYQVTQFGKPVTLSCSQTLNHNVMYWYQQKSSQAPKLLFHYYDKDFNNEADTPDNFQSRRPNTSFCFLDIRSPGLGDTAMYLCATSRGSSGVYNEQFFGPGTRLTVL.

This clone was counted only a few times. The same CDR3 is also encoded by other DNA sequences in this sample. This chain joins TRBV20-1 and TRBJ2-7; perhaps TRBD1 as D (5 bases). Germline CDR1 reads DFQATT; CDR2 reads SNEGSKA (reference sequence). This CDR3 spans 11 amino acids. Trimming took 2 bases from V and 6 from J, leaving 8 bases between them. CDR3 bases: TGCAGTGCTAGATCAGGGTTCGAGCAGTACTTC. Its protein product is CSARSGFEQYF.

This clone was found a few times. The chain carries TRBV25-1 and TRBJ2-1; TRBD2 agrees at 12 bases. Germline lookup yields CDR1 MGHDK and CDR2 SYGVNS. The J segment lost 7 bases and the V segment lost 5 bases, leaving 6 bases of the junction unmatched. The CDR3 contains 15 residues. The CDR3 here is CASSSTSGRFNEQFF. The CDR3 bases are TGTGCCAGCAGTTCGACTAGCGGGAGATTTAATGAGCAGTTCTTC.

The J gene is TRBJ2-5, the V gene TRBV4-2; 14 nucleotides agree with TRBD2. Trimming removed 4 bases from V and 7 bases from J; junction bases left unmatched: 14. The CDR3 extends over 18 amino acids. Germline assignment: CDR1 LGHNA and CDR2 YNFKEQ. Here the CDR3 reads CASSLQPGTSGSHVTQYF. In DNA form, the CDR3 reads TGTGCCAGCAGCCTACAACCCGGGACTAGCGGGAGCCATGTGACCCAGTACTTC.

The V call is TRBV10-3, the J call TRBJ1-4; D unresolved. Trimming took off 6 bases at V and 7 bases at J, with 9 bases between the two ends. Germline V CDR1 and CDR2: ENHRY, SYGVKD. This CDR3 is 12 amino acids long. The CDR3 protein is CAISSEGEKLFF. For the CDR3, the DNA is TGTGCCATCAGCAGTGAGGGTGAAAAACTGTTTTTT.

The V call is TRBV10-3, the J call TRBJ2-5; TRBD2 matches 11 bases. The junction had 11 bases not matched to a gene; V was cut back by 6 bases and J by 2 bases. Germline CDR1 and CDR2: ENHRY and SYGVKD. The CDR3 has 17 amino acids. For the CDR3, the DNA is TGTGCCATCAGAACTACTAGCGGGAGAGCCGGGCAAGAGACCCAGTACTTC. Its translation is CAIRTTSGRAGQETQYF.